This T cell receptor (beta chain) came from a study of blood T cell repertoires in COVID-19. Study-wide context: PBMCs, B-cell-depleted T cells, or T cells were the source of the cDNA or gDNA that made up the material.

CDR1 is SNHLY and CDR2 is FYNNEI in the germline V gene. The V gene end was trimmed by 7 bases and the J gene end by 1 base; junction bases not matched to a gene: 10. CDR3 size: 17 residues. The authors' processing: Estimation of nucleated cell counts was performed using reference gene primer amplification. The table came from immunoSEQ multiplex PCR; TCRdb's copy has only in-frame clones and leaves some out. V and J calls plus clone size are reproduced from that table; the DNA served to infer D and trimming. The sample lists some 70,000 clones, about 91% seen once, with 5.5% to 7% in the top ten. This rearrangement joins TRBV2 to TRBJ2-3; 11 bases agree with TRBD2. Sequencing was carried out using peripheral blood. The TCR originated in a woman in her 70s with acute or convalescent COVID-19. CDR3: CASKRVAGGPGTDTQYF. The CDR3 coding sequence is TGTGCCAGCAAGAGGGTAGCGGGGGGGCCCGGCACAGATACGCAGTATTTT.